The T cell receptor (beta chain) under discussion was sequenced for a study of blood T cell repertoires in COVID-19. Study-wide background: Samples of COVID-19 (acute and convalescent) were obtained from the United States, Italy and Spain. Sources were T cells, B-cell-depleted T cells, or PBMCs; the material itself was cDNA or gDNA.

J lost 4 bases, V lost 0 bases, and 11 bases had no gene match. This CDR3 has 17 amino acids. Germline V gene data show CDR1 as SGDLS and CDR2 as YYNGEE. Authors' analysis steps: Amplification of reference gene primers provided the estimated nucleated cell counts. Only in-frame clones appear in the TCRdb table, and some are missing; sequencing was by immunoSEQ multiplex PCR. D and trimming were read from the DNA, whereas the V and J calls and clone size are those reported in that table. The table records 80,000 to 95,000 clones, over 80% of them present only once. Sequencing was done on a sample of peripheral blood. This sequence originates from a human donor with active COVID-19. The donor label of this sample is uncertain. The rearrangement joins TRBV9 to TRBJ1-1; 8 bases line up with TRBD1. The CDR3 loop is CASSVGGRTGTGTEAFF. CDR3 nucleotides: TGTGCCAGCAGCGTAGGGGGGAGGACAGGGACGGGCACTGAAGCTTTCTTT.